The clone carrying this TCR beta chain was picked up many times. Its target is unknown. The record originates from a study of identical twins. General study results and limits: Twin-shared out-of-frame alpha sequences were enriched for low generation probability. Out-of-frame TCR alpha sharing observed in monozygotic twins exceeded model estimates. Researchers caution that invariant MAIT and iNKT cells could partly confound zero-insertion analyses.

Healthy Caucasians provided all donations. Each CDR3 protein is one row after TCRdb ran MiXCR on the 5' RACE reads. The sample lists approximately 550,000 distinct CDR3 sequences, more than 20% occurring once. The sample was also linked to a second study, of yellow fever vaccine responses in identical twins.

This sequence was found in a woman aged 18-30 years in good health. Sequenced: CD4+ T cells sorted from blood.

The CDR3 region is CASSLEGTGNYGYTF. CDR3 in DNA: TGTGCCAGCAGTCTGGAGGGGACAGGAAACTATGGCTACACCTTC. This chain uses TRBV3-1 with TRBJ1-2, with 8 bases identical to TRBD1. This CDR3 has 15 residues. In germline, CDR1 is LGHDT, CDR2 YNNKEL (reference sequence). The V and J ends lost 6 bases and 2 bases, in that order; junction bases with no gene match: 8.